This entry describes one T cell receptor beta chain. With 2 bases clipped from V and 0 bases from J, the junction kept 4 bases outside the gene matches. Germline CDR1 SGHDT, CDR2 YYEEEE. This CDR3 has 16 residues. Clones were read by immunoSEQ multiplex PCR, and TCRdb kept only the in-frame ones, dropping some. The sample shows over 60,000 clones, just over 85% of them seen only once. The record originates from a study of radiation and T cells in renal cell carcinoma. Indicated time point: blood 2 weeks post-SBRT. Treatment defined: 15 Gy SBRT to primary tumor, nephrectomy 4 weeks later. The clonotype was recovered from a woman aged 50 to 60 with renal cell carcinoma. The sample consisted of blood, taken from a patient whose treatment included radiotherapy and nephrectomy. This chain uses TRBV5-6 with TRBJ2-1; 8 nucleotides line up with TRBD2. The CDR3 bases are TGTGCCAGCAGCTTAGGAAGCGGGAGCTCCTACAATGAGCAGTTCTTC. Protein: CASSLGSGSSYNEQFF.